Listed below are T cell receptor beta chains from one sample, sequenced in a study of OX40 agonist ivuxolimab in advanced cancers. Profiling relied on immunoSEQ multiplex PCR, and the TCRdb table lists in-frame clones only, not all of them. The sample lists 80,000 to 100,000 clones, around 94% occurring once. This specimen was CD4+ or CD8+ T cells sorted from blood, taken in a trial of the OX40 agonist ivuxolimab. These receptors were obtained from an adult with an advanced solid tumor such as melanoma, head and neck, liver or kidney cancer. The CDR3 runs from the conserved cysteine through the conserved F or W. The order of the fields is V gene, J gene, CDR3 length, CDR3 protein.

V gene: TRBV7-2
J gene: TRBJ2-1
CDR3 length: 13
CDR3 protein: CASPGTSMYEQFF

V gene: TRBV6-1
J gene: TRBJ2-7
CDR3 length: 17
CDR3 protein: CASSVNPGGLGSYEQYF

V gene: TRBV9
J gene: TRBJ1-3
CDR3 length: 14
CDR3 protein: CASSDRPTPSTIYF

V gene: TRBV6-5
J gene: TRBJ2-1
CDR3 length: 12
CDR3 protein: CASSLGGDEQFF

V gene: TRBV19
J gene: TRBJ1-1
CDR3 length: 12
CDR3 protein: CASSRRGTEAFF

V gene: TRBV4-3
J gene: TRBJ2-2
CDR3 length: 17
CDR3 protein: CASSQDRGGVNTGELFF

V gene: TRBV5-1
J gene: TRBJ2-1
CDR3 length: 14
CDR3 protein: CASSLGTGDNEQFF

V gene: TRBV9
J gene: TRBJ2-2
CDR3 length: 17
CDR3 protein: CASSAGAGGWGTGELFF

V gene: TRBV5-4
J gene: NA
CDR3 length: 15
CDR3 protein: CASSLGAGASYEQYF

V gene: TRBV9
J gene: TRBJ2-1
CDR3 length: 18
CDR3 protein: CASSVGLSREGGYDEQFF

V gene: TRBV28
J gene: TRBJ2-5
CDR3 length: 14
CDR3 protein: CASSLWFEVETQYF

V gene: TRBV2
J gene: TRBJ2-1
CDR3 length: 14
CDR3 protein: CAWTRTSGGREQFF

V gene: TRBV7-2
J gene: TRBJ2-3
CDR3 length: 15
CDR3 protein: CASSLTTGLRDTQYF

V gene: TRBV15
J gene: TRBJ2-3
CDR3 length: 15
CDR3 protein: CATSRVRGGTDTQYF

V gene: TRBV19
J gene: TRBJ1-6
CDR3 length: 12
CDR3 protein: CASAEMGSPLHF

V gene: TRBV6-1
J gene: TRBJ2-7
CDR3 length: 15
CDR3 protein: CASSEVSSGAYEQYF

V gene: TRBV25-1
J gene: TRBJ1-2
CDR3 length: 12
CDR3 protein: CASSDLGGGYTF

V gene: TRBV6-5
J gene: TRBJ2-3
CDR3 length: 13
CDR3 protein: CASSYSPPDTQYF

V gene: TRBV27
J gene: TRBJ2-7
CDR3 length: 14
CDR3 protein: CASRMSMNTYEQYF

V gene: TRBV7-6
J gene: TRBJ1-5
CDR3 length: 17
CDR3 protein: CASSPTPGQGGGQPQHF

V gene: TRBV27
J gene: TRBJ2-5
CDR3 length: 15
CDR3 protein: CASSQLGTTQETQYF

V gene: TRBV11-2
J gene: TRBJ2-7
CDR3 length: 17
CDR3 protein: CASSLGGQGWSSYEQYF

V gene: TRBV7-2
J gene: TRBJ1-4
CDR3 length: 16
CDR3 protein: CASSPTGTWGNEKLFF